This T cell receptor (beta chain) was captured in a study of T cells in Graves' hyperthyroidism and ophthalmopathy. Germline assignment: CDR1 MDHEN and CDR2 SYDVKM. Trimming removed 4 bases from V and 2 bases from J, with 12 bases in between. The CDR3 sequence is 14 residues long. This clonotype was seen at least ten times. RNA transcripts gave rise to amplified TCR beta CDR3 regions. RT-PCR in the first round (using the HTBI primer set) targeted the TCR CDR3. TCRdb passed the multiplex PCR reads through MiXCR, listing each CDR3 protein once. The sample holds hundreds of thousands of distinct CDR3 sequences, around 21% seen once.

The TCR was taken from a man aged 30 to 39 with Graves' ophthalmopathy. The sample consisted of blood. The chain combines TRBV28 with TRBJ2-7; possibly TRBD2 for D (5 bases). CDR3 nucleotide sequence: TGTGCCAGCAGTTCCTGGACTTTAGCCTACGAGCAGTACTTC. It translates to CASSSWTLAYEQYF.